These 7 T cell receptor beta chains were all obtained from the same sample, sequenced in a study of sequential checkpoint blockade in melanoma. Generated by immunoSEQ multiplex PCR, the TCRdb table keeps only in-frame clones and is missing some. The data hold about 12,000 clones, with about 86% observed a single time. The treatment was: randomized to nivolumab then ipilimumab (arm A) or the reverse (arm B). Sequences were derived from CD8+ T cells sorted from blood (inferred from file names), sampled from a patient given nivolumab and ipilimumab in sequence. These receptors were collected from a human donor with melanoma.

In its sample, this clone was seen a few times. This chain connects TRBV19 to TRBJ1-4; 7 bases agree with TRBD1. The CDR3 has 16 residues. Germline V gene sequence: CDR1 LNHDA, CDR2 SQIVND (reference sequence). The V gene end was trimmed by 6 bases and the J gene end by 7 bases; junction bases not matched to a gene: 14. The CDR3 sequence is CASSHPETGLSEKLFF. The CDR3 bases are TGTGCCAGTAGCCACCCGGAGACAGGGCTTTCTGAAAAACTGTTTTTT.

This chain joins TRBV6-5 and TRBJ2-5, with D perhaps TRBD1 (6 bases). Per germline, CDR1 MNHEY and CDR2 SVGAGI. Trimming stripped 0 bases from V and 2 bases from J, with 10 bases between. The CDR3 is made up of 15 amino acids. The CDR3 loop reads CASSYSLGAQETQYF. CDR3 nucleotide sequence: TGTGCCAGCAGTTACTCACTGGGGGCTCAAGAGACCCAGTACTTC.

The V gene is TRBV19, the J gene TRBJ1-1, with D uncertain. This CDR3 contains 12 residues. The germline V gene encodes CDR1 LNHDA and CDR2 SQIVND (reference sequence). Trimming removed 2 bases at V and 7 bases at J, with 8 bases between. CDR3 nucleotides: TGTGCCAGTAGTATAACGGAGAGTGAAGCTTTCTTT. This encodes CASSITESEAFF.

The chain uses TRBV5-4 and TRBJ2-5, with 12 bases identical to TRBD1. The CDR3 totals 16 residues. J lost 4 bases, V lost 5 bases, and 9 bases had no gene match. Germline V CDR1 and CDR2: SGHNT, YYREEE (reference sequence). DNA of the CDR3: TGTGCCAGCAGAACCGGGACAGGGGGCGCGGGAGAGACCCAGTACTTC. Amino acid sequence: CASRTGTGGAGETQYF.

The genes are TRBV19 and TRBJ1-5; 8 bases map to TRBD1. Unmatched junction bases numbered 6, after V lost 3 bases and J lost 5 bases. The CDR3 consists of 15 residues. The germline V gene encodes CDR1 LNHDA and CDR2 SQIVND (reference sequence). CDR3 protein: CASSIQDRVHQPQHF. The CDR3 DNA sequence: TGTGCCAGTAGTATTCAGGACAGGGTCCATCAGCCCCAGCATTTT.

This clone was detected only a few times. V and J are TRBV2 and TRBJ2-7; 7 positions match TRBD2. V shed 6 bases, J shed 6 bases, and the junction held 5 bases outside the gene matches. CDR3 length: 12 amino acids. Germline V gives CDR1 SNHLY, CDR2 FYNNEI. CDR3: CASSLGGGEQYF. As DNA, the CDR3 is TGTGCCAGCAGCCTGGGGGGGGGCGAGCAGTACTTC.

The chain links TRBV2 to TRBJ2-7; D unclear. Trimming removed 3 bases from V and 7 bases from J, with 13 bases in between. This CDR3 has 13 residues. Germline-derived CDR1 and CDR2 are SNHLY and FYNNEI. The CDR3 here is CASSEPGGLEQYF. The CDR3 DNA is TGTGCCAGCAGTGAGCCGGGTGGCCTTGAGCAGTACTTC.